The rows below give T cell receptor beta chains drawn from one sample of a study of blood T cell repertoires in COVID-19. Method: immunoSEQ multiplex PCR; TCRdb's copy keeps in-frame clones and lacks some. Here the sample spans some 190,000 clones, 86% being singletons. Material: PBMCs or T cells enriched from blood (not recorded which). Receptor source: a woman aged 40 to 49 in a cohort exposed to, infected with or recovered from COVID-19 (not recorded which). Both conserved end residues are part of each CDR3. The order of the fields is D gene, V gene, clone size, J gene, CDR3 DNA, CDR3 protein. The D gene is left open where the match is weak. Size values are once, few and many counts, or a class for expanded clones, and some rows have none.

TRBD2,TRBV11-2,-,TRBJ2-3,TGTGCCAGCAGCTTAGAGTCTCTCCTGGCGGGAGGAATAAATACGCAGTATTTT,CASSLESLLAGGINTQYF
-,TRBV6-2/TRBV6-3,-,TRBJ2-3,TGTGCCAGCAGTCCGTCACGGACCCAAAGGGGAGATACGCAGTATTTT,CASSPSRTQRGDTQYF
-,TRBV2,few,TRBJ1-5,TGTGCCACCAAAGGGGATAGCAATCAGCCCCAGCATTTT,CATKGDSNQPQHF
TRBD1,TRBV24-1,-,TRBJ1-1,TGTGCCACCAGTGATAGGACAGGGTCGGGGGACACTGAAGCTTTCTTT,CATSDRTGSGDTEAFF
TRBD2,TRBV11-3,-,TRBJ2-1,TGTGCCAGCAGCTTCGCGGGAGTCCGCAGTGAGCAGTTCTTC,CASSFAGVRSEQFF
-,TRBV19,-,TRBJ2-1,TGTGCCAGTAGTATCGGGCTAGCTGGCAATGAGCAGTTCTTC,CASSIGLAGNEQFF
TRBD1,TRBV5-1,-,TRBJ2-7,TGCGCCAGCAGCTCTCAAAGGACAGGGTCCTACGAGCAGTACTTC,CASSSQRTGSYEQYF
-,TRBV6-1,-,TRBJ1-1,TGTGCCAGCAGAGAATACAGGAATACCCCGGACACTGAAGCTTTCTTT,CASREYRNTPDTEAFF
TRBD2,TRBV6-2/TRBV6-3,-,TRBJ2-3,TGTGCCAGCAGTTCCGGACTAGCGGGAGGGGAAGATACGCAGTATTTT,CASSSGLAGGEDTQYF
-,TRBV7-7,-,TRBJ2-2,TGTGCCAGCAGCCCCGGACAGAACACCGGGGAGCTGTTTTTT,CASSPGQNTGELFF
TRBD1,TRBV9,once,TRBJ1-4,TGTGCCAGCAGCTCCGGACAGGGCGGTTTATATGAAAAACTGTTTTTT,CASSSGQGGLYEKLFF
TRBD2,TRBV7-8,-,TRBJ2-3,TGTGCCAGCAGCTTATTACGCGCGGGGGGGCACGATACGCAGTATTTT,CASSLLRAGGHDTQYF